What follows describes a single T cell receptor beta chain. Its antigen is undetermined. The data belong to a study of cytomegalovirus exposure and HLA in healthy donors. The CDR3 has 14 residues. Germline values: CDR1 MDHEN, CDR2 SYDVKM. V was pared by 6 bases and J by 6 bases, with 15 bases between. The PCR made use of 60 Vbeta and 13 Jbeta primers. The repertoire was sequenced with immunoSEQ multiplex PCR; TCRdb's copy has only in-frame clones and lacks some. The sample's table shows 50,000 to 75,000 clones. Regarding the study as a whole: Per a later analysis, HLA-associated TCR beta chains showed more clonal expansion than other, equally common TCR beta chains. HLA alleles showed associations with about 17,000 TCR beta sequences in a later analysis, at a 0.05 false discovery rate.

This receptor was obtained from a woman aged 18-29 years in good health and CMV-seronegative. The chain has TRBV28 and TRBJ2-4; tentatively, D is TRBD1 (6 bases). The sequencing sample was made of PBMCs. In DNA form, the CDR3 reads TGTGCCAGCAGCCTAACAGGGTTCGGAAACATTCAGTACTTC. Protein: CASSLTGFGNIQYF.